These 10 T cell receptor beta chains originate from one sample sequenced in a study of cytomegalovirus exposure and HLA in healthy donors (dated by TCRdb to the late 2010s). Receptors were amplified or captured by the immunoSEQ multiplex PCR assay. Here the immuneACCESS table is served through TCRdb, limited to in-frame sequences with V and J called. Missing clones are a known gap in these copies; in checked studies unresolved V genes cover under half, and the rest lacks a known reason. The sample table records 300,000 to 350,000 clones; 88% of these occur just once. The biggest ten clones account for over 0.9% of the sample. Sequenced material: PBMCs. The receptors originated from a man younger than 45 in good health and CMV-seronegative.

The genes are TRBV9 and TRBJ1-1; the D gene is possibly TRBD1 (5 bases). Germline CDR1 and CDR2: SGDLS and YYNGEE. V was clipped by 7 bases and J by 0 bases, with 10 bases between them. This CDR3 region has 13 residues. The DNA for the CDR3 is TGTGCCAGCCTGGGGCGCTTGAACACTGAAGCTTTCTTT. Its protein is CASLGRLNTEAFF.

The chain is built from TRBV7-8 and TRBJ2-1; 9 nucleotides agree with TRBD1. The CDR3 is 15 amino acids. Germline loops: CDR1 SGHVS, CDR2 FQNEAQ. V trimming: 7 bases; J trimming: 9 bases; junction bases outside the gene matches: 13. The CDR3 protein is CASTPGQGTGSEQFF. In DNA, the CDR3 is TGTGCCAGCACCCCCGGACAGGGGACGGGTAGTGAGCAGTTCTTC.

This clone was observed a single time. The chain couples TRBV7-9 to TRBJ2-5; D remains ambiguous. This CDR3 has 9 residues. Germline assignment: CDR1 SEHNR and CDR2 FQNEAQ (reference sequence). V was shortened by 11 bases and J by 5 bases, with 6 bases between the two germline ends. CDR3 protein: CAVRETQYF. The CDR3 DNA reads TGTGCCGTCAGGGAGACCCAGTACTTC. Drawing the rest from reference TRBV7-9 and TRBJ2-5, the complete variable domain is DTGVSQNPRHKITKRGQNVTFRCDPISEHNRLYWYRQTLGQGPEFLTYFQNEAQLEKSRLLSDRFSAERPKGSFSTLEIQRTEQGDSAMYLCAVRETQYFGPGTRLLVL.

This clone was recorded a few times. The chain is built from TRBV4-1 and TRBJ2-1; 10 bases map to TRBD2. With V trimmed by 4 bases and J by 6 bases, 3 bases remained unmatched. The CDR3 has 14 residues. The germline gives CDR1 MGHRA, CDR2 YSYEKL. The CDR3: CASSPAGGSNEQFF. The CDR3 DNA reads TGCGCCAGCAGCCCAGCGGGGGGGTCCAATGAGCAGTTCTTC.

In nucleotides, the CDR3 is TGTGCCAGCAGTGACAGGTTAACGACTAATGAAAAACTGTTTTTT. Its translation: CASSDRLTTNEKLFF. V usage is TRBV6-6 and J usage is TRBJ1-4, with TRBD1 as a possible D gene (6 bases). The V gene lost 5 bases and the J gene lost 2 bases, with 12 bases spanning the gap. Germline V gene data show CDR1 as MNHNY and CDR2 as SVGAGI (reference sequence). The CDR3 covers 15 residues.

The chain uses TRBV15 and TRBJ2-1; 14 positions agree with TRBD2. J was trimmed by 10 bases and V by 3 bases; bases with no gene match: 5. CDR1 and CDR2 from the germline V gene are LNHNV and YYDKDF (reference sequence). The CDR3 is made up of 15 amino acids. In DNA, the CDR3 is TGTGCCACCAGCAGGACTAGCGGGGGGGCTCGGGAGCAGTTCTTC. Translated: CATSRTSGGAREQFF.

The count of this clone is one. The rearrangement links TRBV29-1 to TRBJ1-5; perhaps TRBD1 as D (5 bases). Trimming cost V 4 bases and J 4 bases, with 14 bases left between them. CDR1 is SQVTM, CDR2 ANQGSEA, per germline. The length of the CDR3 is 14 residues. The CDR3 loop is CSVGGDGENQPQHF. The CDR3 coding sequence is TGCAGCGTTGGGGGGGACGGGGAGAATCAGCCCCAGCATTTT. Full variable domain (missing parts from reference TRBV29-1 and TRBJ1-5): SAVISQKPSRDICQRGTSLTIQCQVDSQVTMMFWYRQQPGQSLTLIATANQGSEATYESGFVIDKFPISRPNLTFSTLTVSNMSPEDSSIYLCSVGGDGENQPQHFGDGTRLSIL.

The chain combines TRBV5-6 with TRBJ2-3; no clear D. The ends were cut back, 2 bases at V and 2 bases at J, with 24 bases in the middle. The germline V gene has CDR1 SGHDT and CDR2 YYEEEE. The CDR3 loop spans 19 amino acids. The CDR3 here is CASSLGDGMVPSSTDTQYF. As DNA, the CDR3 is TGTGCCAGCAGCTTAGGAGATGGTATGGTCCCCTCGTCCACAGATACGCAGTATTTT. The full variable domain, rest sourced from reference TRBV5-6 and TRBJ2-3, is DAGVTQSPTHLIKTRGQQVTLRCSPKSGHDTVSWYQQALGQGPQFIFQYYEEEERQRGNFPDRFSGHQFPNYSSELNVNALLLGDSALYLCASSLGDGMVPSSTDTQYFGPGTRLTVL.

For the CDR3, the DNA is TGTGCCTGGAGTGGTAAGGGGGCAAGAGGCAATCAGCCCCAGCATTTT. This codes for CAWSGKGARGNQPQHF. The rearrangement joins TRBV30 to TRBJ1-5; TRBD1 matches at 7 bases. CDR1 and CDR2 from the germline V gene are GTSNPN and SVGIG (reference sequence). J was trimmed by 2 bases and V by 1 base; bases with no gene match: 8. CDR3 length: 16 amino acids.

The V and J genes are TRBV4-1 and TRBJ1-4; no firm D call. The germline V and J ends were trimmed by 4 bases and 7 bases, with 16 bases remaining between them. CDR1 MGHRA and CDR2 YSYEKL come from the germline V gene. The CDR3 sequence is 15 residues long. CDR3: CASSLTEWIGEKLFF. The DNA of the CDR3 is TGCGCCAGCAGCCTAACAGAATGGATAGGTGAAAAACTGTTTTTT.